This is a list of T cell receptor beta chains from one sample in a study of shared clonotypes between healthy human individuals. Clones were sequenced by immunoSEQ multiplex PCR, and TCRdb holds only the in-frame ones, with some missing. The repertoire holds approximately 2.5 million clones, with over 85% as singletons. The sample was naive CD4+ T cells from PBMCs. These receptors were obtained from a man aged 18 to 29 in good health. Some clones in this sample may be carry-over from other donors' samples. The CDR3 runs from the conserved cysteine through the conserved F or W. A D gene is named only where the DNA matches it firmly. The size entry is marked missing in some rows and otherwise reads once, few, many or a size class.

DNA: TGTGCCACCAGCAGAGATCTGACTAGCGGTACGGCCAATACGCAGTATTTT; CDR3: CATSRDLTSGTANTQYF; length: 17; size: .; D: TRBD2; J: TRBJ2-3; V: TRBV15
DNA: TGTGCCAGCAAACTAGCGGACTACAATGAGCAGTTCTTC; CDR3: CASKLADYNEQFF; length: 13; size: .; D: TRBD2; J: TRBJ2-1; V: TRBV6-1
DNA: TGTGCCAGCAGTGAAACCACCAGCATCACAGATACGCAGTATTTT; CDR3: CASSETTSITDTQYF; length: 15; size: .; D: .; J: TRBJ2-3; V: TRBV25-1
DNA: TGTGCCAGCAGCTTAGCGGGGTCGGGACAGAACGCCTACGAGCAGTACTTC; CDR3: CASSLAGSGQNAYEQYF; length: 17; size: .; D: TRBD1; J: TRBJ2-7; V: TRBV7-2
DNA: TGTGCCAGCAGCCGTGGAGGGACCGGGGAGCTGTTTTTT; CDR3: CASSRGGTGELFF; length: 13; size: .; D: .; J: TRBJ2-2; V: TRBV27
DNA: TGTGCCAGCAGTTTATCCCCCCGGCGGGGAGGGTATAATACGCAGTATTTT; CDR3: CASSLSPRRGGYNTQYF; length: 17; size: .; D: TRBD2; J: TRBJ2-3; V: TRBV28
DNA: TGTGCCTGGGCCGTTGGGGGGACCCAGTACTTC; CDR3: CAWAVGGTQYF; length: 11; size: .; D: .; J: TRBJ2-5; V: TRBV30
DNA: TGTGCCAGCAGCGCCTTACCCGGGACAGGGGAACAAGAGACCCAGTACTTC; CDR3: CASSALPGTGEQETQYF; length: 17; size: .; D: TRBD1; J: TRBJ2-5; V: TRBV9
DNA: TGTGCCAGCAGTACCCTAGCGGCGAACACCGGGGAGCTGTTTTTT; CDR3: CASSTLAANTGELFF; length: 15; size: .; D: TRBD2; J: TRBJ2-2; V: TRBV28
DNA: TGCGCCAGCAGTGAGATTAGCGGGAGGCCTCTCTACAATGAGCAGTTCTTC; CDR3: CASSEISGRPLYNEQFF; length: 17; size: .; D: TRBD2; J: TRBJ2-1; V: TRBV10-1
DNA: TGTGCCAGCAGCCCGAGTAGCGGGAGGGGGACCGGGGAGCTGTTTTTT; CDR3: CASSPSSGRGTGELFF; length: 16; size: .; D: TRBD2; J: TRBJ2-2; V: TRBV7-3
DNA: TGTGCCAGCAGCTTGGGACTAGCGGGAGGGGAAAGAACCGGGGAGCTGTTTTTT; CDR3: CASSLGLAGGERTGELFF; length: 18; size: .; D: TRBD2; J: TRBJ2-2; V: TRBV5-4
DNA: TGTGCCAGCGGACTTGGGACCCCCAATCAGCCCCAGCATTTT; CDR3: CASGLGTPNQPQHF; length: 14; size: .; D: .; J: TRBJ1-5; V: TRBV7-9
DNA: TGTGCCAGCAGACAGAATGAAAAACTGTTTTTT; CDR3: CASRQNEKLFF; length: 11; size: .; D: .; J: TRBJ1-4; V: TRBV27
DNA: TGCGCCAGCAGCAGCGGCGCAGGGAGCTCCTACGAGCAGTACTTC; CDR3: CASSSGAGSSYEQYF; length: 15; size: .; D: .; J: TRBJ2-7; V: TRBV5-1
DNA: TGTGCCAGCAGCTTAAGGTCCTCTGGAAACACCATATATTTT; CDR3: CASSLRSSGNTIYF; length: 14; size: .; D: .; J: TRBJ1-3; V: TRBV7-2
DNA: TGTGCCAGCAGCAATAGCGGGGGAGGAACCGGGGAGCTGTTTTTT; CDR3: CASSNSGGGTGELFF; length: 15; size: .; D: TRBD2; J: TRBJ2-2; V: TRBV9
DNA: TGTGCCAGCAGAGAAGGGGCGGGGGCGACCTACGAGCAGTACTTC; CDR3: CASREGAGATYEQYF; length: 15; size: .; D: .; J: TRBJ2-7; V: TRBV6-1
DNA: TGTGCCAGCAGAATCTCTGGGGCCAACGTCCTGACTTTC; CDR3: CASRISGANVLTF; length: 13; size: .; D: .; J: TRBJ2-6; V: TRBV27
DNA: TGTGCCTGGAGTGTACGGGGCAGGAATGGCTACACCTTC; CDR3: CAWSVRGRNGYTF; length: 13; size: .; D: .; J: TRBJ1-2; V: TRBV30
DNA: TGTGCCAGTAATACTATCGACGGGCGATACTATGGCTACACCTTC; CDR3: CASNTIDGRYYGYTF; length: 15; size: .; D: .; J: TRBJ1-2; V: TRBV19
DNA: TGTGCCTGGACAGGGTTTCTCAGCGGTGAGCAGTTCTTC; CDR3: CAWTGFLSGEQFF; length: 13; size: .; D: .; J: TRBJ2-1; V: TRBV30
DNA: TGTGCCAGCAGCTCAACAGGCATAAATCAGCCCCAGCATTTT; CDR3: CASSSTGINQPQHF; length: 14; size: .; D: .; J: TRBJ1-5; V: TRBV7-6
DNA: TGTGCCAGCAGTTCGACCGGGGAACAAAGAGGGAACACTGAAGCTTTCTTT; CDR3: CASSSTGEQRGNTEAFF; length: 17; size: .; D: .; J: TRBJ1-1; V: TRBV28
DNA: TGCGCCAGCAGAGGGACGGGTCAAGAGACCCAGTACTTC; CDR3: CASRGTGQETQYF; length: 13; size: once; D: .; J: TRBJ2-5; V: TRBV5-1
DNA: TGTGCCAGCAGCTCACCCAGGGATAGCACAGATACGCAGTATTTT; CDR3: CASSSPRDSTDTQYF; length: 15; size: .; D: .; J: TRBJ2-3; V: TRBV11-2
DNA: TGTGCCAGCTCACCCCGGGACAGTCACTCTAACTATGGCTACACCTTC; CDR3: CASSPRDSHSNYGYTF; length: 16; size: .; D: TRBD1; J: TRBJ1-2; V: TRBV18
DNA: TGCGCCAGCAGCTATGGGCCTGGGACTAGCGGGGATATCTACGAGCAGTACTTC; CDR3: CASSYGPGTSGDIYEQYF; length: 18; size: .; D: TRBD2; J: TRBJ2-7; V: TRBV5-1
DNA: TGTGCCAGTAGTATCAATCCCGGCCAGCCCCAGCATTTT; CDR3: CASSINPGQPQHF; length: 13; size: few; D: .; J: TRBJ1-5; V: TRBV19
DNA: TGCGCCAGCAGCTTGACAGGGGCTGGGACAGATACGCAGTATTTT; CDR3: CASSLTGAGTDTQYF; length: 15; size: .; D: TRBD1; J: TRBJ2-3; V: TRBV5-1
DNA: TGTGCCAGCAGTCTTCTCGGCAGGGAGGCAATGCGAAAACTGTTTTTT; CDR3: CASSLLGREAMRKLFF; length: 16; size: once; D: .; J: TRBJ1-4; V: TRBV28
DNA: TGTGCCAGCAGCCTAGGGACTAGCACAGATACGCAGTATTTT; CDR3: CASSLGTSTDTQYF; length: 14; size: .; D: .; J: TRBJ2-3; V: TRBV7-2
DNA: TGCGCCAGCAGCCTAATTGGGACAGGGTATGGCTACACCTTC; CDR3: CASSLIGTGYGYTF; length: 14; size: .; D: TRBD1; J: TRBJ1-2; V: TRBV5-1
DNA: TGTGCCAGCAGCTTCCAATCTGGGGCCAACGTCCTGACTTTC; CDR3: CASSFQSGANVLTF; length: 14; size: .; D: .; J: TRBJ2-6; V: TRBV11-2
DNA: TGTGCCAGCAGTTACTCTCGCAGCACCTATGGCTACACCTTC; CDR3: CASSYSRSTYGYTF; length: 14; size: .; D: .; J: TRBJ1-2; V: TRBV6-5
DNA: TGTGCCAGCAGTTTATCCGCGACGGCCCTCTCAGCTTTCTTT; CDR3: CASSLSATALSAFF; length: 14; size: .; D: .; J: TRBJ1-1; V: TRBV27
DNA: TGTGCCAGCAGCCAACGGACAGGGCAGCAGCCCCAGCATTTT; CDR3: CASSQRTGQQPQHF; length: 14; size: once; D: TRBD1; J: TRBJ1-5; V: TRBV7-2
DNA: TGTGCCAGCAGCCAGGGGCCTGTGGGAGATACGCAGTATTTT; CDR3: CASSQGPVGDTQYF; length: 14; size: .; D: .; J: TRBJ2-3; V: TRBV7-2
DNA: TGCAGCATGGGCCGGGGCAGAGAGACCCAGTACTTC; CDR3: CSMGRGRETQYF; length: 12; size: .; D: .; J: TRBJ2-5; V: TRBV29-1
DNA: TGTGCCAGCTCGGTACAGAGCGCAGTAGGCGGGGAGCTGTTTTTT; CDR3: CASSVQSAVGGELFF; length: 15; size: .; D: .; J: TRBJ2-2; V: TRBV2
DNA: TGTGCCAGCAGCGTAGGTGGAACACTGGAGACCCAGTACTTC; CDR3: CASSVGGTLETQYF; length: 14; size: .; D: .; J: TRBJ2-5; V: TRBV9
DNA: TGTGCCAGCAGTACCCGATCGACTGGATACAATGAGCAGTTCTTC; CDR3: CASSTRSTGYNEQFF; length: 15; size: .; D: .; J: TRBJ2-1; V: TRBV27
DNA: TGTGCCAGCAGCTTAGGAGGCAGTAGGGACGAGCAGTACTTC; CDR3: CASSLGGSRDEQYF; length: 14; size: .; D: .; J: TRBJ2-7; V: TRBV13
DNA: TGTGCCAGCAGTCCCCGCAGATTTAATGAAAAACTGTTTTTT; CDR3: CASSPRRFNEKLFF; length: 14; size: .; D: .; J: TRBJ1-4; V: TRBV28
DNA: TGTGCCAGCAGCCCGCTTGGGACAGGGGGCTACGAGCAGTACTTC; CDR3: CASSPLGTGGYEQYF; length: 15; size: .; D: TRBD1; J: TRBJ2-7; V: TRBV7-9
DNA: TGTGCCAGCAGCCCCGGGACTAGCGGGAGCTCCTACAATGAGCAGTTCTTC; CDR3: CASSPGTSGSSYNEQFF; length: 17; size: .; D: TRBD2; J: TRBJ2-1; V: TRBV11-2
DNA: TGTGCCTGGAGTGTGGTTTCTGGGGCCAACGTCCTGACTTTC; CDR3: CAWSVVSGANVLTF; length: 14; size: .; D: .; J: TRBJ2-6; V: TRBV30
DNA: TGTGCCAGCAGTTCTATGGGGGGGCATGGCTATGGCTACACCTTC; CDR3: CASSSMGGHGYGYTF; length: 15; size: .; D: .; J: TRBJ1-2; V: TRBV28
DNA: TGTGCCAGCAGCTTAGTGCCTAGCCTGACTGCTAACAATGAGCAGTTCTTC; CDR3: CASSLVPSLTANNEQFF; length: 17; size: .; D: .; J: TRBJ2-1; V: TRBV7-3